This TCR beta chain came from a study of identical twins. Study-level results: Researchers reported weaker excess twin sharing in beta out-of-frame sequences. Invariant MAIT and iNKT cells may have partly biased zero-insertion analyses. Fewer insertions characterized abundant cord blood beta clonotypes, whereas memory repertoires showed none.

TCRdb recomputed calls from the 5' RACE reads with MiXCR, one row per CDR3 protein. The data contain a few hundred thousand distinct CDR3 sequences, about 10% of them seen just once; the ten biggest clones take up 10%. This clonotype was seen only a few times. Its antigen is not identified. V lost 8 bases and J lost 5, with 21 bases in between. CDR3 length: 15 residues. Per the germline V gene, CDR1 is SGHTA and CDR2 is FQGNSA. This TCR was recovered from a man aged 50-59 years in good health. This chain links TRBV7-2 with TRBJ1-1; D is possibly TRBD1 (5 bases). Input material: memory T cells sorted from blood. The CDR3 nucleotides are TGTGCCAGCCAAGGAACGGGGGGACGGTATACTGAAGCTTTCTTT. This translates into CASQGTGGRYTEAFF.